This paragraph covers one T cell receptor (beta chain) sequence. Its antigen is still unknown. Base-call qualities are not available, and no considerably larger clone is one nucleotide away. The data were obtained in a study of cytomegalovirus exposure and HLA in healthy donors (TCRdb year 2017). With regard to the full study: An earlier analysis of roughly 610 of the donors reported roughly 300 Gb of sequence data and roughly 120 million unique TCR beta sequences obtained from roughly 180 million T cells. To study patterns of TCR occurrence, a later analysis re-analyzed previously published TCR beta repertoires from around 660 donors and added high-resolution HLA genotyping. In a later genetic analysis, genome-wide SNP genotypes for about 55% of the roughly 700 donors were used, and that subset was treated as a discovery cohort. Of the roughly 400 genotyped donors, 81% fell in the genetic ancestry cluster associated with self-reported Caucasian donors. A handful of DR-DQ haplotypes were handled as single units for association and clustering because linkage in the cohort was strong. To predict cytomegalovirus infection status, the study brought together high-throughput TCR immunosequencing, statistical association of individual TCRs with disease status, and machine learning. HLA typing included class I and class II loci at four-digit resolution. A separate validation cohort of roughly 120 different subjects was used in addition to the roughly 620-subject first cohort. Alongside the repertoire data, information on donor age, sex, ethnicity and CMV serostatus was compiled. To decide whether each TCR beta V gene segment behaved as functional or pseudogenic, an earlier analysis of 587 of the donors relied on high-throughput TCR beta sequencing. Typing coverage varied by locus: roughly 629-640 donors for A, B, C, DRB1 and DQB1; about 520 for DQA1; approximately 570 for DPA1; around 490 for DPB1. The study aimed to test whether cataloging public T cell receptors could reveal signatures of past pathogen exposure. On average, around 200,000 unique TCR beta nucleotide sequences were sequenced per donor among 398 genotyped donors of the cohort, with approximately 18% of those sequences being non-productive. Rather than using new phenotypic data, the later analysis identified candidate immune exposures from TCR beta sequences and from how often those sequences occurred across donors. Around 300 gigabases of sequencing data and approximately 85 million unique TCR sequences were included in an early release covering several hundred HLA-typed donors. All discovery cohort repertoires had been generated using a single sequencing platform. The study profiled the T cell repertoires of 666 subjects by immunosequencing and related them to cytomegalovirus serostatus. Overall study outcomes, separate from this receptor: Assigning TCR associations to individual alleles was difficult when HLA alleles, especially DR and DQ, strongly co-occurred. Most TCR sequences were seen in very few donors, while some public TCRs were found in many individuals. According to the authors, the approach could potentially be generalized to other disease states and immunological phenotypes. Specific HLA alleles were associated with some 15,000 TCR beta sequences at a false discovery rate of 0.05 in a later analysis. This cohort had only TCR beta chains sequenced, and the lack of alpha or paired-chain data limited which features could be detected. A further reported finding was that TCR beta sequences accurately predicted the HLA-A and HLA-B alleles for most subjects in the first cohort. In a later genetic analysis, a missense DCLRE1C variant was associated with V-gene and J-gene trimming of TCR beta chains, and the association was replicated in an independent cohort. The presence/absence analyses assumed that sequencing depth was roughly uniform across donors, and that assumption may not be true. In a later analysis, HLA-associated TCR beta chains showed more clonal expansion and lower generation probabilities than non-associated chains that were equally common. Because counts were too low, about 15 rarely observed V segments, including chromosome 9 orphons, were left out of the earlier analysis of roughly 600 of the donors. Most CMV-associated TCR beta chains appeared to be HLA-restricted in a later analysis, and the HLA associations seemed to be driven largely by CMV exposure. CMV serostatus was the only immune exposure information available for the cohort. In an earlier analysis of roughly 560 of the donors, most TCR beta V segments were observed in productive rearrangements about 90% or about 30% of the time, broadly matching IMGT annotations. According to a later analysis, parvovirus B19, influenza, CMV and Epstein-Barr virus appeared linked to several top co-occurrence clusters. Correlated functional status among segregating V segments might reflect linkage disequilibrium, but an unknown experimental factor could not be ruled out. Because some donors lacked HLA typing at each locus, the association tests relied only on the typed subset. In vitro tests confirmed that a few of the cytomegalovirus-associated TCR beta chains recognize cytomegalovirus antigens. In a later analysis, TCR association rates were found to vary across HLA loci, with the most associated TCRs seen for DRB1 alleles and the fewest for HLA-C alleles. Cytomegalovirus status was reported to be diagnosed by the classifier with high specificity and sensitivity in both the original and validation cohorts. The sequencing pipeline was judged likely to have produced a cluster of highly shared sequence variants as a technical artifact. Because the 87-base-pair reads could not distinguish some IMGT-functional V segments, including TRBV6-2 and TRBV6-3, those segments were excluded. According to a later genetic analysis, donors in an Asian-associated ancestry cluster had fewer N-insertions in productive TCRs than the approximately 650-donor mean. In the study, 150 to 200 TCR beta chains were listed as associated with cytomegalovirus.

The cohort comprised 550 to 700 healthy bone marrow donors. At the time of sampling, every cohort member was nominally healthy, though immune exposures that went unrecorded were likely present. The donor was CMV seropositive and belonged to the group of about 290 seropositive cohort members. Each donor provided a peripheral blood sample, and peripheral blood mononuclear cells were used for TCR beta sequencing. Genomic DNA extraction from the blood cell samples was performed with the Qiagen DNeasy Blood Extraction Kit. CDR1 and CDR2 were assigned from the germline V gene as MNHNS and SASEGT. Its CDR3 holds 14 amino acids, cysteine through phenylalanine. Only the CDR3 portion is preserved as DNA: 42 bases, with reading frame beginning at the first base. V and J are trimmed by 7 bases and 5 bases, and the gene matches miss 11 bases of the junction. Library creation used the immunoSEQ multiplex PCR assay. For the multiplex PCR, a mixture combining 60 forward primers for TCR Vbeta segments and 13 reverse primers for TCR Jbeta segments was used. The CDR3 region of rearranged TCR beta genes was amplified from genomic DNA with a multiplex PCR assay. The amplified TCR beta libraries were sequenced on the Illumina HiSeq System as 87-base-pair reads. For the original study's pipeline: Across the 500 to 700 repertoires, a later analysis counted 75 million to 90 million unique TCR beta chains, some 11 million of which were shared by at least two donors. To remove PCR and sequencing errors, raw reads were error-corrected and collapsed into unique sequences using a nearest-neighbor algorithm that merged closely related sequences. CDR3 sequences were aligned to IMGT reference sequences to assign V, D and J gene segments. For a sequence to be retained, at least a six-nucleotide match to both a V gene segment and a J gene segment was required. Rearrangements were called productive when the CDR3 lacked stop codons and stayed in frame with V and J; all others were non-productive. Following IMGT convention, CDR3 was defined as the stretch from the second conserved V-encoded cysteine up to the conserved J-encoded phenylalanine. The earlier analysis of about 590 of the donors excluded sequences that lacked an unambiguous match to a single V gene segment. In an earlier analysis of about 590 of the donors, a V segment was called functional when productive rearrangements were above 56.7%, and segregating when the standard deviation between donors exceeded 5%. To diagnose cytomegalovirus status from the catalog of TCR beta chain sequences, a statistical classification framework was built. V and J gene assignment, in a later analysis, came from comparing TCR nucleotide sequences with IMGT/GENE-DB human TR gene sequences. Using the TCRdist pipeline, a later analysis assigned CDR3 sequences along with most-parsimonious VDJ recombination scenarios. In a later analysis, every TCR beta chain was defined by the combination of its CDR3 amino acid sequence and its V-gene family, and reads without a unique V-gene family were dropped. In a later analysis, 550 to 650 highly shared, low-generation-probability nucleotide sequences were removed to address suspected cross-contamination and a sequencing artifact. In a later analysis, a clonal expansion index was calculated for each public chain from normalized within-repertoire ranks of inferred template counts. Generation probabilities in a later analysis came from a VDJ recombination model fitted to out-of-frame rearrangements, and those results were checked against IGoR. A later analysis scored TCR-TCR, TCR-HLA and TCR-CMV co-occurrence with hypergeometric tests, applying a repertoire-size bias correction to TCR pairs. In a later analysis, false discovery rates were estimated by permuting HLA or CMV assignments 20 times. A later analysis grouped co-occurring TCRs with DBSCAN, adding TCRdist sequence similarity when clustering within HLA-allele-positive subsets. Repertoires with fewer than 30,000 or more than 120,000 public chains were left out of co-occurrence clustering, as were four to six repertoires with anomalous nucleotide sharing. As stored in TCRdb, this immuneACCESS dataset retains in-frame rearrangements with V and J assigned. A fraction of the clones does not appear; measured against another copy, unresolved V genes explain less than half of the discrepancy, and the remainder lacks a known reason. From that table come the V and J calls and clone size; the DNA was used to work out D and trimming. The sample includes under 140,000 clones, with over 60% observed a single time. The ten largest clones take up roughly an eighth of the sample.

The sequence came from a man aged 30 to 39 in good health and CMV-seropositive. This chain is built from TRBV6-1 and TRBJ2-7; 7 bases in the middle match TRBD2. The sample taken for sequencing was PBMCs. The nucleotide sequence is TGTGCCAGCAACCCAGCTAGCGGTTCCCACGAGCAGTACTTC. The translation is CASNPASGSHEQYF.